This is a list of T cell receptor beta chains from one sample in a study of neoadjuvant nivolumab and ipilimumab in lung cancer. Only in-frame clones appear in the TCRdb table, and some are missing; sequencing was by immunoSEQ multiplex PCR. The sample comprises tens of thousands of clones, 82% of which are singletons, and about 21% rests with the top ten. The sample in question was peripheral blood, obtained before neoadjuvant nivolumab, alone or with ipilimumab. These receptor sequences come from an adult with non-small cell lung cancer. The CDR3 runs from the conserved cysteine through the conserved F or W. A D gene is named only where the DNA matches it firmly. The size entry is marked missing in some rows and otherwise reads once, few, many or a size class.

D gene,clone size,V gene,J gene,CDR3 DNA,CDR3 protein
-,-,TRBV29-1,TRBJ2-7,TGCAGCGTTGAAGAAGGTGGCGAGCAGTACTTC,CSVEEGGEQYF
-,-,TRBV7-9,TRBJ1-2,TGTGCCAGCAGCTTAAGACAGCGAACCTATGGCTACACCTTC,CASSLRQRTYGYTF
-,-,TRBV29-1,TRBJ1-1,TGCAGCGGGGGGAGGGGCACTGAAGCTTTCTTT,CSGGRGTEAFF
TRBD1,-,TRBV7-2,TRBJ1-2,TGTGCCAGCAGCCTGAATGGGGGGACAGGGGTTTATTATGGCTACACCTTC,CASSLNGGTGVYYGYTF
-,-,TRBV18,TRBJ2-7,TGTGCCAGCTCCCGGACCCTGGGGTACGAGCAGTACTTC,CASSRTLGYEQYF
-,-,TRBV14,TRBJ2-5,TGTGCCAGCAGCCAAGAGTTAAGGGGCTGGGGGAGCAGCACGGGGGAGACCCAGTACTTC,CASSQELRGWGSSTGETQYF
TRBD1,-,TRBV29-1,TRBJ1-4,TGCAGCGTTCCAGGGGGGAGAATGAGTGAAAAACTGTTTTTT,CSVPGGRMSEKLFF
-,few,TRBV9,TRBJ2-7,TGTGCCAGCAGCGTAAATAGCGGAGGCGTATACGAGCAGTACTTC,CASSVNSGGVYEQYF
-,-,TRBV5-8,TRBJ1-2,TGTGCCAGCAGCCCACAGGGTAACTATGGCTACACCTTC,CASSPQGNYGYTF
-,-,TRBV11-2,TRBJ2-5,TGTGCCAGCAGCTTAGTTTCGGGGTTAGGGGAGACCCAGTACTTC,CASSLVSGLGETQYF
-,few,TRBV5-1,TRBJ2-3,TGCGCCAGCAGCTCCGACAGGTACGGCACAGATACGCAGTATTTT,CASSSDRYGTDTQYF
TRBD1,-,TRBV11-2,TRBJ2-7,TGTGCCAGCAGCTTAGTGCTGACAGGGGCTCGGCAGTACTTC,CASSLVLTGARQYF
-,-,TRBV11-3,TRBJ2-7,TGTGCCAGCAGTCCTGGGACTGGCCGAGGCTCCTACGAGCAGTACTTC,CASSPGTGRGSYEQYF
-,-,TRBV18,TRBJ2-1,TGTGCCAGCTCACCAGGAGACAATGAGCAGTTCTTC,CASSPGDNEQFF
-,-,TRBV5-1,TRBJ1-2,TGCGCCAGCAGCTTGTCTCCCGGACAGAACTATGGCTACACCTTC,CASSLSPGQNYGYTF
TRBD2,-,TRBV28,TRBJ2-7,TGTGCCATCGCCAGCGGGAGGATTTACGAGCAGTACTTC,CAIASGRIYEQYF
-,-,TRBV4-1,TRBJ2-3,TGCGCCAGCAGCCATTCTGACAGCGCAGATACGCAGTATTTT,CASSHSDSADTQYF
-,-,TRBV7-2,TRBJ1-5,TGTGCCAGCAGCTTAGGACAAGGAGATCAGCCCCAGCATTTT,CASSLGQGDQPQHF
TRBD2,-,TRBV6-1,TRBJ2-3,TGTGCCAGCAGTGAAGCGTCGGGAGGAGGAGATACGCAGTATTTT,CASSEASGGGDTQYF
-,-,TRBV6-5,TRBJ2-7,TGTGCCAGCAGTTTAATAGGGCAAGGCCCCTACGAGCAGTACTTC,CASSLIGQGPYEQYF
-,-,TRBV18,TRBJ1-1,TGTGCCAGCTCATTAGGGGCCAGAACAATGAACACTGAAGCTTTCTTT,CASSLGARTMNTEAFF
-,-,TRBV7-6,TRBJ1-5,TGTGCCAGCAGCTTATACGCCCAGGCTAGCAATCAGCCCCAGCATTTT,CASSLYAQASNQPQHF
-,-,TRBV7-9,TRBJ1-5,TGTGCCAGCAGCTTGGACAGCTATAGCAATCAGCCCCAGCATTTT,CASSLDSYSNQPQHF
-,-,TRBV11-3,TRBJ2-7,TGTGCCAGCAGCCCCGAAAATAGGGCCGGCGACGAGCAGTACTTC,CASSPENRAGDEQYF
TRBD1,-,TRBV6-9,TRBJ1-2,TGTGCCAGCAGTTATTCCTCAGGGGGCGGCTACACCTTC,CASSYSSGGGYTF
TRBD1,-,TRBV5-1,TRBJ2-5,TGCGCCAGCAGCTACACCGGGACAGGGGAAGAGACCCAGTACTTC,CASSYTGTGEETQYF
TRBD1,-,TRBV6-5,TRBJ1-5,TGTGCCAGCAGTTATGGACAGGGTAGCAATCAGCCCCAGCATTTT,CASSYGQGSNQPQHF
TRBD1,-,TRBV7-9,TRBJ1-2,TGTGCCAGCAGCTTAGATCGAGGACAGGGGGGCGGCTACACCTTC,CASSLDRGQGGGYTF
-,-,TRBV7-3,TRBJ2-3,TGTGCCAGCAGCCCGTCGAGCACAGATACGCAGTATTTT,CASSPSSTDTQYF
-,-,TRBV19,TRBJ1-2,TGTGCCAGTAGTTCGACATCTTATGGCTACACCTTC,CASSSTSYGYTF
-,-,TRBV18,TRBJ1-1,TGTGCCAGCTCACCACGGGGGAACACTGAAGCTTTCTTT,CASSPRGNTEAFF
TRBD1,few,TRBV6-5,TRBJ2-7,TGTGCCAGCAGTGAACCGGGACAGTACGAGCAGTACTTC,CASSEPGQYEQYF
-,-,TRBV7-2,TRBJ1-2,TGTGCCAGCAGCTTAGTAGGGGGCTATGGCTACACCTTC,CASSLVGGYGYTF
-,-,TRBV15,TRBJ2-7,TGTGCCACCAGCAGAGATAGACCGGGAAGAATACTCGAGCAGTACTTC,CATSRDRPGRILEQYF
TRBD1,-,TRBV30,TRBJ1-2,TGTGCCTGGAGTGCTTTGACAGGGAAAATCGGCTACACCTTC,CAWSALTGKIGYTF
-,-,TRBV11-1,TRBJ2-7,TGTGCCAGCAGCCCCGACAGCCTCTACGAGCAGTACTTC,CASSPDSLYEQYF
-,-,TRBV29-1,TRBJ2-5,TGCAGCGTTTCTGGGGGCCAAGAGACCCAGTACTTC,CSVSGGQETQYF
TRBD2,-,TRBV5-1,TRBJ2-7,TGCGCCATTAAGAAGCGGGAGTGGTACGAGCAGTACTTC,CAIKKREWYEQYF
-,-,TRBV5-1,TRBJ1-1,TGCGCCAGCAGCTTCAACAGGCAGAACACTGAAGCTTTCTTT,CASSFNRQNTEAFF
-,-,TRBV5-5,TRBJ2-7,TGTGCCAGCAGCTTTGAGGGGAGCTCCTACGAGCAGTACTTC,CASSFEGSSYEQYF
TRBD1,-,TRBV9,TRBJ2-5,TGTGCCAGCAGCGTAACAGGGGGAGAGACCCAGTACTTC,CASSVTGGETQYF
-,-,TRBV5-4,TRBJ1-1,TGTGCCAGCAGCTTGGATGGAGCTACTGAAGCTTTCTTT,CASSLDGATEAFF
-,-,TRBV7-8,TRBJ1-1,TGTGCCAGCAGCTTAGCGGGAGGGATGGGCACTGAAGCTTTCTTT,CASSLAGGMGTEAFF
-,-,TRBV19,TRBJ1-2,TGTGCCAGTAGTCCACAGCTCAACTATGGCTACACCTTC,CASSPQLNYGYTF
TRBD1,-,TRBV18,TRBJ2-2,TGTGCCAGCTCACGGGGGACAGGTGGAAACACCGGGGAGCTGTTTTTT,CASSRGTGGNTGELFF
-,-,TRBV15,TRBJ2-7,TGTGCCACCAGCGGCTCGGGACACGAGCAGTACTTC,CATSGSGHEQYF
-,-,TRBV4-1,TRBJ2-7,TGCGCCAGCAGCCAAGGGACAGCCTTTGTCGAGCAGTACTTC,CASSQGTAFVEQYF
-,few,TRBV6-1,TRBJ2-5,TGTGCCAGCAGTGAAGGTATAAGTACAGCCCAAGAGACCCAGTACTTC,CASSEGISTAQETQYF
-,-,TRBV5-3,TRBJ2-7,TGTGCCAGAAGCTTGGAACCCTTAATCAAGTACTTC,CARSLEPLIKYF
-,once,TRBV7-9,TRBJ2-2,TGTGCCAGCAGCTTAGTAGGACAAGTTGACGGGGAGCTGTTTTTT,CASSLVGQVDGELFF
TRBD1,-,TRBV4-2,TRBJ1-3,TGTGCCAGCAGCCTTACCGGCAGGGGGTCTGGAAACACCATATATTTT,CASSLTGRGSGNTIYF
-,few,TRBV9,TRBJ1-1,TGTGCCAGCAGCGCGACAGGTCGAACTGAAGCTTTCTTT,CASSATGRTEAFF